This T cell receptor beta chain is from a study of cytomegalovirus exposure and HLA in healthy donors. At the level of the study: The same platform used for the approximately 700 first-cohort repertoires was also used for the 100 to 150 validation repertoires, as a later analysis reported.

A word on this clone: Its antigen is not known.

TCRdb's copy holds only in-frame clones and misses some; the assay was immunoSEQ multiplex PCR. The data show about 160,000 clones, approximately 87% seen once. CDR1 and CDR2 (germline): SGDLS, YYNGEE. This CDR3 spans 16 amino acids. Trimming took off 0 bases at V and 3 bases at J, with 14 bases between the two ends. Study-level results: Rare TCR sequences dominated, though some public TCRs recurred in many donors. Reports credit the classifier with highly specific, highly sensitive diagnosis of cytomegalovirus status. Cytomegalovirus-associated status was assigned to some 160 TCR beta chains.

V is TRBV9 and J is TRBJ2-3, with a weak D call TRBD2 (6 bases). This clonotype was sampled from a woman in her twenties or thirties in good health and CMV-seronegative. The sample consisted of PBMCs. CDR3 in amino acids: CASSVVEGGGTDTQYF. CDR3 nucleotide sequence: TGTGCCAGCAGCGTAGTGGAGGGTGGGGGAACAGATACGCAGTATTTT.